The text below deals with one T cell receptor beta chain. Per the original methods: Reference gene primer amplification yielded estimated nucleated cell counts. Here immunoSEQ multiplex PCR was the method, and the copy in TCRdb shows in-frame clones only, minus some. V and J calls plus clone size are reproduced from that table; the DNA served to infer D and trimming. The sample includes about 200,000 clones, approximately 85% of them seen just once. Seattle's cohort entered during active infection and was followed longitudinally. This specimen belongs to a study of blood T cell repertoires in COVID-19. The overall study: Nucleic acid was either cDNA or gDNA, and it came from T cells, B-cell-depleted T cells, or PBMCs.

Trimming removed 5 bases from V and 8 bases from J, with 10 bases in between. This CDR3 region has 12 residues. This rearrangement joins TRBV12-3 or TRBV12-4 to TRBJ2-1, with D uncertain. Sequenced input: peripheral blood. The TCR originated in a woman older than 75 with COVID-19, enrolled during active disease. The CDR3 sequence is CASSKSTDEQFF. The CDR3 nucleotides are TGTGCCAGCAGTAAAAGCACGGATGAGCAGTTCTTC.